The clone carrying this T cell receptor beta chain has just a few counts. Antigen unknown. Isolated RNA was reverse transcribed in full, so expressed TCRB transcripts were sequenced. Assay: immunoSEQ multiplex PCR; the TCRdb copy retains only in-frame clones and omits some. This sample yields 600,000 to 700,000 clones, of which about an eighth are seen a single time; roughly 0.12% belongs to the top ten. The data belong to a study of beta chain features in type 1 diabetes. Study-wide findings and caveats: The study found moderately but significantly shorter TCRB CDR3s in all four CD4+ subsets of Type 1 diabetes patients.

CDR1 is SNHLY and CDR2 is FYNNEI in the germline V gene. This CDR3 has 11 amino acids. Between the trimmed V and J ends, which lost 11 bases and 8 bases, there was a span of 16 bases. This receptor was obtained from a man aged 25-40 years with type 1 diabetes. The J gene is TRBJ2-7, the V gene TRBV2; D ambiguous. Sequencing was carried out using naive CD4+ T cells from blood. In DNA, the CDR3 is TGTGCCTCAGGAGAGGATTCTAAGCAGTACTTC. This sequence encodes CASGEDSKQYF.